Given below is one T cell receptor beta chain in context. Antigen unknown. The CDR3 sequence is 12 residues long. V lost 2 bases and J 9 bases, leaving 8 bases between the germline ends. Germline V gives CDR1 SGDLS, CDR2 YYNGEE. The sample is drawn from a study of cytomegalovirus exposure and HLA in healthy donors. With 60 Vbeta and 13 Jbeta primers, the PCR was carried out. Profiling relied on immunoSEQ multiplex PCR, and the TCRdb table lists in-frame clones only, not all of them. This sample contains 65,000 to 80,000 clones. Study-level results: Association with HLA alleles at 0.05 false discovery rate was found for 15,000 to 20,000 TCR beta sequences in a later analysis. Across all donors, roughly uniform sequencing depth was an assumption of the presence/absence analyses.

Sequencing was performed on PBMCs. The sequence was collected from a man in his thirties or forties in good health and CMV-seronegative. The chain combines TRBV9 with TRBJ2-2, with D possibly matching TRBD1 (6 bases). The CDR3 loop reads CASSVRGRELFF. CDR3 in DNA: TGTGCCAGCAGCGTCAGGGGACGGGAGCTGTTTTTT.